This TCR beta chain originates from a study of OX40 agonist ivuxolimab in advanced cancers. Study-wide context: The study treated patients with ivuxolimab, an agonistic anti-OX40 (CD134) antibody. One patient with hepatocellular carcinoma and two with cutaneous melanoma, three in all, had partial responses.

Study-wide results and caveats: The study found among the lowest clonal expansion in partial responders at 0.1-3.0 mg/kg. Relative to CD4+, CD8+ T cells held more expanded clones on average.

Libraries were prepared by immunoSEQ multiplex PCR; TCRdb keeps only in-frame clonotypes and omits some of them. The data hold around 100,000 clones, with approximately 91% observed a single time. V lost 8 bases and J lost 5; bases outside the gene matches: 11. The CDR3 consists of 14 residues. The V gene's germline CDR1 is LNHDA and CDR2 SQIVND (reference sequence). Worth noting for this clone: Its antigen remains unidentified.

The V and J genes are TRBV19 and TRBJ2-5, with 7 bases that match TRBD2. Sequencing used CD4+ or CD8+ T cells sorted from blood, obtained in a trial of the OX40 agonist ivuxolimab. The sequence derives from an adult with an advanced solid tumor such as melanoma, head and neck, liver or kidney cancer. CDR3 sequence reads: CASSSGREAETQYF. The CDR3 DNA sequence: TGTGCCAGTTCCTCGGGGAGGGAGGCGGAGACCCAGTACTTC.